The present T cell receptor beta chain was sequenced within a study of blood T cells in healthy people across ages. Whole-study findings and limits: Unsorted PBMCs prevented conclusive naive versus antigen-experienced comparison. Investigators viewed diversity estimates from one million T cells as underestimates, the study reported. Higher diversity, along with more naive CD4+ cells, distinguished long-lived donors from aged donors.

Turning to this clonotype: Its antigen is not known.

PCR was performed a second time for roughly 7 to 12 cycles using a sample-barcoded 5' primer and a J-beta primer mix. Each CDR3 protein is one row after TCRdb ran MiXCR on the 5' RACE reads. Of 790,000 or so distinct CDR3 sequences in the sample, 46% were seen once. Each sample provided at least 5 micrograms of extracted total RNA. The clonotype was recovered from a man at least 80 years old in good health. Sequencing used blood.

CDR3 in amino acids: CASSGAVLADTQYF. The CDR3 nucleotides are TGTGCCAGCTCAGGGGCAGTTCTCGCAGATACGCAGTATTTT. The chain joins TRBV18 to TRBJ2-3; tentatively, D is TRBD1 (5 bases). This CDR3 has 14 amino acids. The germline V gene has CDR1 KGHSH and CDR2 LQKENI. The V end was cut by 5 bases, the J end by 4 bases, with 13 bases between.